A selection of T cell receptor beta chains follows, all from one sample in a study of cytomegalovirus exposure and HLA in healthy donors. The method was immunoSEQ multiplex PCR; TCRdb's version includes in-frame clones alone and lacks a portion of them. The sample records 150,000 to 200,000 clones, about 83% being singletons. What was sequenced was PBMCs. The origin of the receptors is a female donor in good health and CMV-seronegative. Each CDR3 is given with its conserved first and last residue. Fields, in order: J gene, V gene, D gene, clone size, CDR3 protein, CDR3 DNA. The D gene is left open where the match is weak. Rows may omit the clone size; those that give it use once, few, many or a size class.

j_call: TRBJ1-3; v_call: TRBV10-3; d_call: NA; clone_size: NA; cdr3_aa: CAIKGSSGNTIYF; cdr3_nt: TGTGCCATCAAAGGGAGCTCTGGAAACACCATATATTTT
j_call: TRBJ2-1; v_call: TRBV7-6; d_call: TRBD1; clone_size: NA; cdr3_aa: CASSLAQQGHHNEQFF; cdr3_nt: TGTGCCAGCAGCTTAGCGCAACAGGGGCATCACAATGAGCAGTTCTTC
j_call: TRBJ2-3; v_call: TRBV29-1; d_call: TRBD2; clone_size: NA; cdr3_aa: CSVGGGTSGSTDTQYF; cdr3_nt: TGCAGCGTTGGGGGGGGGACTAGCGGGAGCACAGATACGCAGTATTTT
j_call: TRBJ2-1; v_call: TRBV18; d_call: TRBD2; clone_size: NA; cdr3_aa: CASSPPRLAGGNEQFF; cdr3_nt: TGTGCCAGCTCACCACCTCGACTAGCGGGGGGCAATGAGCAGTTCTTC
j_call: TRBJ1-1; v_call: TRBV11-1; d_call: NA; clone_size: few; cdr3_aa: CASSLERGSSPFF; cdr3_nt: TGTGCCAGCAGCTTAGAGCGCGGAAGTTCACCTTTCTTT
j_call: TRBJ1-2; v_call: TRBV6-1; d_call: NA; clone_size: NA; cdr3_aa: CASSQSGYGYTF; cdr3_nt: TGTGCCAGCAGCCAGTCAGGCTATGGCTACACCTTC
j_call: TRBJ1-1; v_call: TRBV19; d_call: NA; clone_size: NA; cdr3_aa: CATYSLNTEAFF; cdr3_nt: TGTGCCACCTACAGCTTGAACACTGAAGCTTTCTTT
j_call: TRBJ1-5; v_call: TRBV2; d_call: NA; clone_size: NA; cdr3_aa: CASSEIMGGPQHF; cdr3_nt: TGTGCCAGCAGTGAAATAATGGGGGGGCCCCAGCATTTT
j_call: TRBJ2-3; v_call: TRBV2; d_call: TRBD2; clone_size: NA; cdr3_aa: CASSELAGGRDTQYF; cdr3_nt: TGTGCCAGCAGTGAACTAGCGGGGGGGCGTGATACGCAGTATTTT
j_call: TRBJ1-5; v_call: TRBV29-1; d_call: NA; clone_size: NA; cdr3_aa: CSVGGGPGQPQHF; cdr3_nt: TGCAGCGTTGGAGGAGGGCCTGGGCAGCCCCAGCATTTT
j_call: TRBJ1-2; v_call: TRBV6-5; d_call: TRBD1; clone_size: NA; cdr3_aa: CASSRDSSNYGYTF; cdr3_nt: TGTGCCAGCAGTAGGGACAGTTCTAACTATGGCTACACCTTC
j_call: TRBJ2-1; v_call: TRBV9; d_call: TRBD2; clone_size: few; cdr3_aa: CASSVGERGAYNEQFF; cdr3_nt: TGTGCCAGCAGCGTAGGGGAGCGGGGGGCCTACAATGAGCAGTTCTTC
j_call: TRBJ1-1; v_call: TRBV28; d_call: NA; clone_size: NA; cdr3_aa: CASSWGSRRRFTEAFF; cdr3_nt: TGTGCCAGCAGTTGGGGCTCGAGGCGTCGGTTCACTGAAGCTTTCTTT
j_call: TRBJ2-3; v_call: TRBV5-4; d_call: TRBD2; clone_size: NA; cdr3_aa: CASSFGGRAADTQYF; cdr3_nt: TGTGCCAGCAGCTTTGGCGGGAGGGCCGCAGATACGCAGTATTTT
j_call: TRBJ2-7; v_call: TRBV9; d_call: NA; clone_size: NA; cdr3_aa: CASSPAGTLYEQYF; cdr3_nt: TGTGCCAGCAGCCCAGCCGGGACTCTTTACGAGCAGTACTTC
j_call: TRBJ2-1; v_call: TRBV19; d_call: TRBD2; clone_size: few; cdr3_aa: CASQIAGGKYNEQFF; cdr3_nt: TGTGCCAGTCAAATAGCGGGGGGAAAATACAATGAGCAGTTCTTC
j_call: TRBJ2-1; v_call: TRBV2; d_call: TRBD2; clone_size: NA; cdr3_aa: CASSYPTSGGAFNEQFF; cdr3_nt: TGTGCCAGCAGTTATCCGACTAGCGGGGGGGCCTTTAATGAGCAGTTCTTC
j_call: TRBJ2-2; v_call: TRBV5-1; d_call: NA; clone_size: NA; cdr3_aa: CASSLEGRTNTGELFF; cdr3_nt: TGCGCCAGCAGCTTGGAAGGACGGACAAACACCGGGGAGCTGTTTTTT
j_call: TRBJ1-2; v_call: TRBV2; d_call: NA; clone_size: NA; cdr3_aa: CASRPWGDGYTF; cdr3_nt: TGTGCCAGCAGGCCCTGGGGAGATGGCTACACCTTC
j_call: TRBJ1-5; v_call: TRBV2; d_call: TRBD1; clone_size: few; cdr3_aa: CASSVETGGNQPQHF; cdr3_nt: TGTGCCAGCAGTGTGGAGACAGGGGGCAATCAGCCCCAGCATTTT
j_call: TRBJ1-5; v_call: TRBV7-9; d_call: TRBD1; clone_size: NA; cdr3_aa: CASSLWTGAIHQPQHF; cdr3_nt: TGTGCCAGCAGCTTGTGGACAGGGGCTATACATCAGCCCCAGCATTTT
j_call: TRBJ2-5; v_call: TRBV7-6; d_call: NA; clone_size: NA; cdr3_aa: CASSLVFREETQYF; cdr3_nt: TGTGCCAGCAGCTTAGTGTTTCGGGAAGAGACCCAGTACTTC
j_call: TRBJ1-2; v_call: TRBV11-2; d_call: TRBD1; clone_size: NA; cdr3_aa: CASSPGTGGDYGYTF; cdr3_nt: TGTGCCAGCAGCCCCGGGACAGGGGGCGACTATGGCTACACCTTC
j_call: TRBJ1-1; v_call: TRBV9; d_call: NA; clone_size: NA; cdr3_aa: CASSVGDGRGRFEAFF; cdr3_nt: TGTGCCAGCAGCGTAGGTGATGGGCGGGGCAGATTCGAAGCTTTCTTT
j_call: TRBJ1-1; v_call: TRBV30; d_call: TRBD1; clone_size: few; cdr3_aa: CAWSGDRGNTEAFF; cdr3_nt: TGTGCCTGGAGTGGGGACAGGGGGAACACTGAAGCTTTCTTT
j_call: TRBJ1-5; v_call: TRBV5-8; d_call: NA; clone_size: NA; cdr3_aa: CASSLVGGMQPQHF; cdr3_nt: TGTGCCAGCAGCTTGGTGGGGGGGATGCAGCCCCAGCATTTT
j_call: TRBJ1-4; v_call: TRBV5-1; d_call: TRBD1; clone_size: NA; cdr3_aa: CASSWGDSAVEKLFF; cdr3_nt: TGCGCCAGCAGCTGGGGGGACAGTGCGGTGGAAAAACTGTTTTTT
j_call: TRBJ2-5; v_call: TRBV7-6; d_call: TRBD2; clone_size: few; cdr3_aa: CASSASGGTKTQYF; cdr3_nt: TGTGCCAGCAGCGCTAGCGGGGGAACGAAGACCCAGTACTTC
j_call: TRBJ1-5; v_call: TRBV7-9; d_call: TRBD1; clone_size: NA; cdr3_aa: CASSGDRTNQPQHF; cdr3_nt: TGTGCCAGCAGCGGGGACAGGACCAATCAGCCCCAGCATTTT
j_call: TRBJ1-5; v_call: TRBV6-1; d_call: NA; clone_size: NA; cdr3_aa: CASSATAINQPQHF; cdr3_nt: TGTGCCAGCAGTGCAACAGCTATCAATCAGCCCCAGCATTTT
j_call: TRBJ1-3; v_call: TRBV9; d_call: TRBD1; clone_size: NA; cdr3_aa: CASSVEEAGGYGNTIYF; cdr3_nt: TGTGCCAGCAGCGTAGAGGAGGCAGGGGGCTATGGAAACACCATATATTTT
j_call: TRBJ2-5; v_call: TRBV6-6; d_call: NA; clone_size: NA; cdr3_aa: CASSYSNGGSRETQYF; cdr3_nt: TGTGCCAGCAGTTACTCGAACGGTGGGAGTAGAGAGACCCAGTACTTC
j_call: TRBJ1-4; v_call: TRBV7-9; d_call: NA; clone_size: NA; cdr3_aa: CASSPSGGQEKLFF; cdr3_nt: TGTGCCAGCAGCCCCTCTGGGGGACAAGAAAAACTGTTTTTT
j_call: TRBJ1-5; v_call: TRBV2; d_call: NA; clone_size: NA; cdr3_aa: CASRFNLRSNQPQHF; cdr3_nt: TGTGCCAGCAGATTCAACCTGAGAAGCAATCAGCCCCAGCATTTT
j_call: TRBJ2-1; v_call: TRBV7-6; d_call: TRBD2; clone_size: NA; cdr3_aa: CASSLPGGDEQFF; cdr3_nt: TGTGCCAGCAGCCTCCCCGGGGGGGATGAGCAGTTCTTC
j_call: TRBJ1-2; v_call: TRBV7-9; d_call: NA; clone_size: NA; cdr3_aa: CASSVNTGLNNYGYTF; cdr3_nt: TGTGCCAGCAGCGTAAACACAGGGCTTAATAACTATGGCTACACCTTC
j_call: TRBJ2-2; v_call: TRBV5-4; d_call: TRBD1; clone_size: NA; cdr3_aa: CASSPDRVDTGELFF; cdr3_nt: TGTGCCAGCAGTCCGGACAGGGTTGACACCGGGGAGCTGTTTTTT
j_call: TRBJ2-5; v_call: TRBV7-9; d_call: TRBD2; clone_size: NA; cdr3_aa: CSSSSTRAGVLETQYF; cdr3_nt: TGTTCCAGCAGCTCAACTCGGGCGGGAGTCTTAGAGACCCAGTACTTC
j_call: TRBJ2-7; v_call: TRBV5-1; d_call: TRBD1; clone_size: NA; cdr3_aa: CASSPGGPGWREQYF; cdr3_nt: TGCGCCAGCAGCCCAGGGGGACCAGGGTGGCGCGAGCAGTACTTC
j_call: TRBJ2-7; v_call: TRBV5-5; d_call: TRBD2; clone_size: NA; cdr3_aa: CASSLSLADLYRSYEQYF; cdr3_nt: TGTGCCAGCAGCTTGAGTCTAGCGGACCTTTACCGATCATACGAGCAGTACTTC
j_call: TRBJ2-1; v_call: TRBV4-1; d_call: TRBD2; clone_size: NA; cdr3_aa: CASSIGGGTSYNEQFF; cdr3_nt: TGCGCCAGCAGCATAGGCGGGGGGACTAGTTACAATGAGCAGTTCTTC
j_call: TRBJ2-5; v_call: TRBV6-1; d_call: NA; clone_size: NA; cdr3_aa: CASSVRTKQETQYF; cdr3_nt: TGTGCCAGCAGTGTAAGGACAAAACAAGAGACCCAGTACTTC
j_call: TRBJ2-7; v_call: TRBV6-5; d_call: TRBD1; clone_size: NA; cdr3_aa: CASSYSRGLSYEQYF; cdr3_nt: TGTGCCAGCAGTTACTCAAGGGGGCTCTCCTACGAGCAGTACTTC
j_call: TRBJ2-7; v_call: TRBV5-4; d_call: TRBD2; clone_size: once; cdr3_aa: CASSPGTTSYEQYF; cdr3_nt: TGTGCCAGCAGCCCCGGGACTACATCCTACGAGCAGTACTTC
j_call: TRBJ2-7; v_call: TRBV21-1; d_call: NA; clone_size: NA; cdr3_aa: CASSSLPPGQGALGYEQYF; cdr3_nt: TGTGCCAGCAGCTCCCTACCCCCGGGACAGGGGGCCCTGGGCTACGAGCAGTACTTC
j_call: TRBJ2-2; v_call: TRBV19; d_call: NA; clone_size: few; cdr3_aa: CASSMRGGELFF; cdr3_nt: TGTGCCAGTAGTATGCGCGGCGGGGAGCTGTTTTTT
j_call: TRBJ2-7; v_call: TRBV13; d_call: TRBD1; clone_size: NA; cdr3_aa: CASSPDRGYEQYF; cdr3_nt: TGTGCCAGCAGCCCGGACAGGGGTTACGAGCAGTACTTC
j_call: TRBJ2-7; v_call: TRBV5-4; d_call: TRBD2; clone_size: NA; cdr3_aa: CASSLPQRGIVDEQYF; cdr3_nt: TGTGCCAGCAGCTTACCACAGCGGGGAATTGTCGACGAGCAGTACTTC
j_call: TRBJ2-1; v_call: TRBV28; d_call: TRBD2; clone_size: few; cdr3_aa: CASRKLGTSGGAPYNEQFF; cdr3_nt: TGTGCCAGCAGGAAACTGGGGACTAGCGGGGGGGCCCCCTACAATGAGCAGTTCTTC
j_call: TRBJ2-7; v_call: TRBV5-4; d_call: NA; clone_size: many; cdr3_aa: CASSRDMGISEQYF; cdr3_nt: TGTGCCAGCAGCCGGGATATGGGGATCAGCGAGCAGTACTTC
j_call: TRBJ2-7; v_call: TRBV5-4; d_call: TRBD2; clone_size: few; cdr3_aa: CASSLLLAGTYEQYF; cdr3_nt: TGTGCCAGCAGCTTGCTCCTAGCGGGGACCTACGAGCAGTACTTC
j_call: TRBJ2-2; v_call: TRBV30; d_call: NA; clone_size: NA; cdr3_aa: CAWSSPPGELFF; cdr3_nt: TGTGCCTGGAGTAGCCCCCCCGGGGAGCTGTTTTTT
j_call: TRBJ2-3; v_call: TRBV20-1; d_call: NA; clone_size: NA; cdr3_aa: CSGQSTDTQYF; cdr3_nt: TGCAGTGGACAAAGCACAGATACGCAGTATTTT
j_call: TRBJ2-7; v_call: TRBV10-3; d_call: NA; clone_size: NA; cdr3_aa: CAISESNPTGRYEQYF; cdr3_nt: TGTGCCATCAGTGAGTCTAACCCGACAGGCAGGTACGAGCAGTACTTC
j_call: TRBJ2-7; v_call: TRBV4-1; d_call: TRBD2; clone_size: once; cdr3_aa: CASSQDPPGLAGIDEQYF; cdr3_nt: TGCGCCAGCAGCCAAGATCCTCCGGGACTAGCGGGGATTGACGAGCAGTACTTC
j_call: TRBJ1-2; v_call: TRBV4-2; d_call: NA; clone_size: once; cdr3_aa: CASRTGTYGYTF; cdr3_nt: TGTGCCAGCAGGACAGGAACATATGGCTACACCTTC
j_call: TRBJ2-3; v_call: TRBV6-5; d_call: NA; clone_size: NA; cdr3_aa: CASSPILPNTQYF; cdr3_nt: TGTGCCAGCAGCCCCATACTCCCTAATACGCAGTATTTT
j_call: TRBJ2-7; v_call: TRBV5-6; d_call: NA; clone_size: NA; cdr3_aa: CASTLGGSSYEQYF; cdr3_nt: TGTGCCAGCACCCTCGGGGGAAGCTCCTACGAGCAGTACTTC
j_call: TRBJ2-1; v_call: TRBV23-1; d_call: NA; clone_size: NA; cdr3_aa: CASSQRHTPPPYNEQFF; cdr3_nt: TGCGCCAGCAGTCAGCGACATACACCCCCTCCTTACAATGAGCAGTTCTTC
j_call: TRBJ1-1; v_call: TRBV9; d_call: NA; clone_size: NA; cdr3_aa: CASSPRGVFDMNTEAFF; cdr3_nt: TGTGCCAGCAGCCCCCGGGGGGTTTTTGACATGAACACTGAAGCTTTCTTT